These T cell receptor beta chains were read from a single sample in a study of memory CD4+ T cells and cytomegalovirus serostatus. The assay was immunoSEQ multiplex PCR, and TCRdb's table has in-frame clones only and misses some. The table shows under 55,000 clones, with approximately 82% occurring only once. The sequencing sample was made of memory CD4+ T cells from blood. These receptors were collected from an adult in good health and CMV-seropositive. Both conserved end residues are part of each CDR3. The D gene is left open where the match is weak. Size values are once, few and many counts, or a class for expanded clones, and some rows have none.

J gene,D gene,clone size,V gene,CDR3 DNA,CDR3 protein
TRBJ1-1,TRBD1,.,TRBV7-2,TGTGCCAGCAGCTTATTACAGGGGGCGGTAGCTTTCTTT,CASSLLQGAVAFF
TRBJ2-1,TRBD2,.,TRBV5-4,TGTGCCAGCAGCACAAAGCGGGACCAGGGAAATGAGCAGTTCTTC,CASSTKRDQGNEQFF
TRBJ1-2,.,.,TRBV2,TGTGCCAGCAGTGAATCGGCAACGGCCTATGGCTACACCTTC,CASSESATAYGYTF
TRBJ2-7,TRBD2,.,TRBV6-6,TGTGCCAGCAGCAAATTAGCGGGGGGTCCTCTCTACGAGCAGTACTTC,CASSKLAGGPLYEQYF
TRBJ2-6,.,.,TRBV6-1,TGTGCCAGCAGTGAGGATGATCGGGGGATAAGCTCTGGGGCCAACGTCCTGACTTTC,CASSEDDRGISSGANVLTF
TRBJ2-7,.,.,TRBV5-5,TGTGCCAGCAGCTTGGGTCCTAGCAGTAACTACGAGCAGTACTTC,CASSLGPSSNYEQYF
TRBJ1-5,.,.,TRBV6-5,TGTGCCAGCAAGATCGGAGCTTATAGCAATCAGCCCCAGCATTTT,CASKIGAYSNQPQHF
TRBJ1-5,.,few,TRBV4-1,TGCGCCAGCAGCCAAGTGGAAAGCAATCAGCCCCAGCATTTT,CASSQVESNQPQHF
TRBJ1-3,.,.,TRBV12-5,TGTGCTAGTGGTTTGACGGTCTCTGGAAACACCATATATTTT,CASGLTVSGNTIYF
TRBJ2-7,TRBD1,.,TRBV7-9,TGTGCCAGCAGCCCGGGACAGGGGAACTACGAGCAGTACTTC,CASSPGQGNYEQYF
TRBJ2-7,.,.,TRBV7-3,TGTGCCAGCAGCCCAGGTAGCGACAAGCAGTACTTC,CASSPGSDKQYF
TRBJ2-2,TRBD1,.,TRBV29-1,TGCAGCGTTGGAGGGACAGCGAACACCGGGGAGCTGTTTTTT,CSVGGTANTGELFF
TRBJ2-3,.,.,TRBV4-3,TGCGCCAGCAGCCGGGACCACGGCAGCACAGATACGCAGTATTTT,CASSRDHGSTDTQYF
TRBJ2-7,.,.,TRBV28,TGTGCCAGCAGTTTGGAGGGTTACGAGCAGTACTTC,CASSLEGYEQYF
TRBJ2-6,.,.,TRBV2,TGTGCCAGCAGTTGGCAAAAGGCCAAGGGGGCCAACGTCCTGACTTTC,CASSWQKAKGANVLTF
TRBJ2-3,.,.,TRBV11-3,TGTGCCAGCAGCTTAGGCCCCCCGGGGGCCGGAGATACGCAGTATTTT,CASSLGPPGAGDTQYF
TRBJ1-4,.,.,TRBV9,TGTGCCAGCAGCGTAGGCGGGGCAACTAATGAAAAACTGTTTTTT,CASSVGGATNEKLFF
TRBJ1-6,.,.,TRBV5-4,TGTGCCAGCAGCCAGGACTTTAGCCACTCACCCCTCCACTTT,CASSQDFSHSPLHF
TRBJ2-2,TRBD1,.,TRBV11-1,TGTGCCAGCAGTCACAAAAGACAGGGGATGAACACCGGGGAGCTGTTTTTT,CASSHKRQGMNTGELFF
TRBJ2-3,.,once,TRBV7-2,TGTGCCAGCAGCGAGGGGTCTTTGCGCACAGATACGCAGTATTTT,CASSEGSLRTDTQYF
TRBJ2-7,.,.,TRBV9,TGTGCCAGCAGCGTAGCTCCCGGTCCTTCCTACGAGCAGTACTTC,CASSVAPGPSYEQYF
TRBJ1-1,.,.,TRBV27,TGTGCCAGCAGCTCAGTCTACCCCGGAAGCACTGAAGCTTTCTTT,CASSSVYPGSTEAFF
TRBJ2-5,TRBD1,few,TRBV5-1,TGCGCCAGCAGCTTCCAGGGGGCGGGGGAGACCCAGTACTTC,CASSFQGAGETQYF
TRBJ2-5,TRBD1,.,TRBV5-6,TGTGCCAGCAGCGCACAGGGGTTAGAAGAGACCCAGTACTTC,CASSAQGLEETQYF
TRBJ2-1,.,once,TRBV28,TGTGCCAGCATGAGGGGCGGGCCCTACAATGAGCAGTTCTTC,CASMRGGPYNEQFF
TRBJ2-5,TRBD2,.,TRBV19,TGTGCCAGTAGGCAGCGGGGGGCCGTCCAAGAGACCCAGTACTTC,CASRQRGAVQETQYF
TRBJ2-2,TRBD2,few,TRBV25-1,TGTGCCAGCAGTGAAGTGGACGGGAGGAAGAACACCGGGGAGCTGTTTTTT,CASSEVDGRKNTGELFF
TRBJ2-1,.,.,TRBV15,TGTGCCACCAGCAGGAGGGCCGACAATGAGCAGTTCTTC,CATSRRADNEQFF
TRBJ1-1,.,.,TRBV4-3,TGCGCCAGCAGCCAAGAGCCGGGGGGGACTGAAGCTTTCTTT,CASSQEPGGTEAFF
TRBJ1-1,.,.,TRBV2,TGTGCCAGTAACAGGGTACCACTCAAAGAAGCTTTCTTT,CASNRVPLKEAFF